This TCR beta chain was recorded in a study of shared clonotypes between healthy human individuals. Background on the study: Three plates each covered CD4 naive and memory; CD8 naive two, CD8 memory one. Study results and caveats: At large depth, rarefaction still showed sorted-subset sequencing to be incomplete.

About 30,000 T cell genomes, or approximately 200 ng DNA, went into the sorted-subset replicate PCRs. Data came from immunoSEQ multiplex PCR; TCRdb stores just in-frame clones and leaves some out. Of roughly 1.4 million clones in the sample, around 98.5% were seen once. Splitting the CD4+ cells yielded a CD45RA+ naive subset and a CD45RA-negative memory subset. Per the germline V gene, CDR1 is SGHRS and CDR2 is YFSETQ. The V segment lost 4 bases and the J segment 12 bases; nucleotides outside the gene matches: 5. This CDR3 is 13 amino acids long. In regard to this clone: Its antigen is as yet unknown.

Source material: naive CD4+ T cells sorted from blood. Subset given: CD45RA+ positively selected. The TCR originated in a man aged 25-40 years in good health. J is TRBJ2-3 and V is TRBV5-1; 13 bases match TRBD2. The CDR3 coding sequence is TGCGCCAGCAGCGTCACTAGCGGGAGGGCTCAGTATTTT. Protein sequence: CASSVTSGRAQYF.